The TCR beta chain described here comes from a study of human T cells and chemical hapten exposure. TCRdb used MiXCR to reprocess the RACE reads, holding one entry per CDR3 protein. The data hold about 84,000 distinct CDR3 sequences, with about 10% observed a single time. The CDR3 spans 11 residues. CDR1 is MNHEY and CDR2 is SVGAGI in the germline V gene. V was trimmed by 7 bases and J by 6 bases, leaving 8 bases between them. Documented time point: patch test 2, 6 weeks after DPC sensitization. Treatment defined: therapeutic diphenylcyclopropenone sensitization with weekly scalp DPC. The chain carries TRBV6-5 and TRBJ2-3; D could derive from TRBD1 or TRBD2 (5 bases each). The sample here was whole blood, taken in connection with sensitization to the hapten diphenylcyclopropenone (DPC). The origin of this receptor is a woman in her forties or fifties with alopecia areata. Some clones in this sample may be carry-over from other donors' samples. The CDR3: CASTRGDTQYF. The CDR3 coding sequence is TGTGCCAGCACCCGGGGCGATACGCAGTATTTT.